What follows are 24 T cell receptor beta chains derived from one specimen sequenced in a study of breast tumors, draining lymph nodes, adjacent tissues. TCRdb reprocessed the multiplex PCR reads via MiXCR and lists one record per CDR3 protein. The data hold around 100,000 distinct CDR3 sequences, with around 20% observed a single time. The lymph nodes were axillary draining lymph nodes from breast cancer patients. The sequenced material came from axillary lymph node tissue. The source of these receptors is a female donor with breast cancer. Some clones in this sample may be carry-over from other donors' samples.

This clonotype appeared a few times. This CDR3 fails to terminate in the conserved phenylalanine or tryptophan, so it likely reflects a read error. The rearrangement uses TRBV13 and TRBJ2-2; D is undetermined. From germline, CDR1 is PRHDT and CDR2 FYEKMQ (reference sequence). V dropped 4 bases and J dropped 2 bases, with 8 bases sitting between them. The length of the CDR3 is 14 residues. In DNA form, the CDR3 reads TGTGCCAGCAGCTCCGGAGTCAACACCGGGGAGCTGTTTATT. Its protein is CASSSGVNTGELFI.

This clonotype was picked up many times. The rearrangement uses TRBV7-6 and TRBJ2-3; 8 bases align to TRBD2. Germline lookup yields CDR1 SGHVS and CDR2 FNYEAQ. The V segment lost 1 base and the J segment 4 bases; nucleotides outside the gene matches: 7. This CDR3 comprises 16 residues. CDR3 coding DNA: TGTGCCAGCAGCTTAGTGCCTAGCGGGTCTGCAGATACGCAGTATTTT. This encodes CASSLVPSGSADTQYF.

This clonotype appeared many times. The chain is built from TRBV11-2 and TRBJ2-3, with TRBD2 matching 7 bases. This CDR3 contains 15 residues. V was clipped by 5 bases and J by 5 bases; unmatched bases: 10. Germline assignment: CDR1 SGHAT and CDR2 FQNNGV. CDR3 coding DNA: TGTGCCAGCAGCCTTAGCGGGTGGTCTGGAGATACGCAGTATTTT. Protein: CASSLSGWSGDTQYF.

About this clonotype: This may be a read error: a much more frequent sequence differs by one nucleotide. The CDR3 sequence is CASSLTRHYGYAF. The CDR3 coding sequence is TGTGCCAGCAGCTTAACACGGCACTATGGCTACGCCTTC. J is TRBJ1-2 and V is TRBV6-2 or TRBV6-3; D unresolved. The CDR3 is made up of 13 amino acids. Germline V gene data show CDR1 as MNHEY and CDR2 as SVGEGT.

The gene calls are TRBV3-1 and TRBJ2-2; 11 bases line up with TRBD2. Per germline, CDR1 LGHDT and CDR2 YNNKEL (reference sequence). V dropped 4 bases and J dropped 6; count of bases not matched to a gene: 7. CDR3 length: 16 amino acids. The CDR3 is CASSPRLAGHSGELFF. In nucleotides, the CDR3 is TGTGCCAGCAGCCCAAGACTAGCGGGACATTCCGGGGAGCTGTTTTTT.

This clonotype has at least ten counts. CDR3 DNA: TGTGCCAGCTCACCGGGACAGGAACAAGAGACCCAGTACTTC. It is translated as CASSPGQEQETQYF. This chain uses TRBV18 with TRBJ2-5; 8 bases agree with TRBD1. The CDR3 loop spans 14 amino acids. In germline, CDR1 is KGHSH, CDR2 LQKENI. The ends lost 3 bases at V and 2 bases at J; junction bases unmatched: 2.

This clonotype was observed at least ten times. The chain uses TRBV9 and TRBJ2-3; D is uncertain. Germline V gene sequence: CDR1 SGDLS, CDR2 YYNGEE. Trimming took 0 bases from V and 0 from J, leaving 17 bases between them. The CDR3 length is 18 residues. Here the CDR3 DNA reads TGTGCCAGCAGCGTAGGGTGGGGTGCGCCCTATAGCACAGATACGCAGTATTTT. It specifies CASSVGWGAPYSTDTQYF.

This clonotype was counted only a few times. Possible read error: a much larger clone is one base away. The chain has TRBV7-2 and TRBJ1-2, with TRBD1 matching 7 bases. Germline CDR1 SGHTA, CDR2 FQGNSA. This CDR3 is built from 14 residues. Here the CDR3 reads CASSPQGQSYGHTF. CDR3 DNA: TGTGCCAGCAGCCCGCAGGGACAGTCCTATGGCCACACCTTC.

In its sample, this clonotype was seen many times. The chain uses TRBV5-1 and TRBJ2-7; D possibly corresponds to TRBD1 (5 bases). Per germline, CDR1 SGHRS and CDR2 YFSETQ. The germline V and J ends were trimmed by 4 bases and 4 bases, with 12 bases remaining between them. CDR3 length: 13 amino acids. The CDR3 coding sequence is TGCGCCAGCAGCCTGGACACGAAATACGAGCAGTACTTC. This translates into CASSLDTKYEQYF. Together with reference TRBV5-1 and TRBJ2-7, the CDR3 gives the full variable domain: KAGVTQTPRYLIKTRGQQVTLSCSPISGHRSVSWYQQTPGQGLQFLFEYFSETQRNKGNFPGRFSGRQFSNSRSEMNVSTLELGDSALYLCASSLDTKYEQYFGPGTRLTVT.

This clonotype was seen at least ten times. This chain connects TRBV19 to TRBJ1-6; no reliable D call. Germline CDR1 is LNHDA and CDR2 is SQIVND (reference sequence). CDR3 size: 12 residues. The V end was cut by 6 bases, the J end by 8 bases, with 8 bases between. CDR3 DNA sequence: TGTGCCAGTAGAACAGCTCATTCACCCCTCCACTTT. Its translation: CASRTAHSPLHF.

This clonotype was counted many times. This chain links TRBV20-1 with TRBJ2-1; D ambiguous. The CDR3 covers 13 residues. V dropped 3 bases and J dropped 8 bases, with 14 bases sitting between them. The V gene's germline CDR1 is DFQATT and CDR2 SNEGSKA (reference sequence). The CDR3 nucleotides read TGCAGTGCTAGTAGAGACTCCCCGGATGAGCAGTTCTTC. Translating it yields CSASRDSPDEQFF.

At least ten counts were recorded for this clonotype. V is TRBV5-6 and J is TRBJ1-2; D unresolved. Trimming took 6 bases from V and 5 from J, leaving 11 bases between them. This CDR3 is built from 12 residues. Germline values: CDR1 SGHDT, CDR2 YYEEEE. The CDR3 protein is CASTSDLYGYTF. Written as DNA, the CDR3 is TGTGCCAGCACATCGGACCTATATGGCTACACCTTC.

This clonotype was observed once. The rearrangement joins TRBV9 to TRBJ2-1; perhaps D is TRBD1 or TRBD2 (6 bases each). V shed 2 bases and J shed 2 bases, with 11 bases lying between them. This CDR3 region has 15 residues. Germline-derived CDR1 and CDR2 are SGDLS and YYNGEE. The CDR3 loop reads CASSVEGGPYNEQFF. The CDR3 nucleotides read TGTGCCAGCAGCGTCGAGGGGGGCCCCTACAATGAGCAGTTCTTC.

The chain links TRBV12-3 or TRBV12-4 to TRBJ2-1; D possibly corresponds to TRBD2 (7 bases). The CDR3 has 14 amino acids. V was clipped by 3 bases and J by 7 bases, with 13 bases between them. The CDR3: CASSFRGLKNEQFF. CDR3 DNA: TGTGCCAGCAGTTTCAGGGGACTAAAAAATGAGCAGTTCTTC.

The rearrangement joins TRBV29-1 to TRBJ2-4, with TRBD2 matching 7 bases. Per germline, CDR1 SQVTM and CDR2 ANQGSEA. Unmatched junction bases numbered 9, after V lost 0 bases and J lost 7 bases. The CDR3 runs to 15 residues. CDR3 amino acids: CSVEDHGGGMNIQYF. Here the CDR3 DNA reads TGCAGCGTTGAAGATCATGGGGGGGGGATGAACATTCAGTACTTC.

This clonotype was recorded many times. The chain links TRBV24-1 to TRBJ2-2; weak D call: TRBD1 (6 bases). This CDR3 has 15 residues. Between the trimmed V and J ends, which lost 7 bases and 1 base, there was a span of 12 bases. From germline, CDR1 is KGHDR and CDR2 SFDVKD. The CDR3 region is CATRAQDRNTGELFF. CDR3 DNA: TGTGCCACCAGAGCCCAGGACAGGAACACCGGGGAGCTGTTTTTT.

The table lists this clonotype with many counts. This chain uses TRBV5-1 with TRBJ1-2; 9 bases fit TRBD1. Germline lookup yields CDR1 SGHRS and CDR2 YFSETQ. J lost 7 bases, V lost 2 bases, and 9 bases had no gene match. This CDR3 region has 15 residues. CDR3 sequence: CASSLGTGHGGGYTF. As DNA, the CDR3 is TGCGCCAGCAGCTTAGGGACAGGGCATGGAGGTGGCTACACCTTC.

This clonotype was detected many times. The chain joins TRBV7-8 to TRBJ2-1; 8 bases fit TRBD1. Trimming removed 2 bases from V and 9 bases from J; junction bases left unmatched: 9. This CDR3 is 15 amino acids long. The germline V gene has CDR1 SGHVS and CDR2 FQNEAQ. As DNA, the CDR3 is TGTGCCAGCAGCTTACAGGGGGCTATCCGCGGTGAGCAGTTCTTC. It codes for CASSLQGAIRGEQFF. The whole variable domain, remainder taken from reference TRBV7-8 and TRBJ2-1, is GAGVSQSPRYKVAKRGQDVALRCDPISGHVSLFWYQQALGQGPEFLTYFQNEAQLDKSGLPSDRFFAERPEGSVSTLKIQRTQQEDSAVYLCASSLQGAIRGEQFFGPGTRLTVL.

This clonotype was seen repeatedly, ten times or more. The chain links TRBV10-3 to TRBJ2-7; maybe TRBD2 (7 bases). The CDR3 covers 15 residues. Trimming pared 0 bases from V and 1 base from J, leaving 10 bases between. CDR1 is ENHRY, CDR2 SYGVKD, per germline. The CDR3: CAISESKGGSYEQYF. In DNA, the CDR3 is TGTGCCATCAGTGAGTCTAAGGGGGGGTCCTACGAGCAGTACTTC.

The chain recombines TRBV19 with TRBJ2-7; D not resolved. Between the trimmed V and J ends, which lost 3 bases and 3 bases, there was a span of 9 bases. Germline V lookup: CDR1 LNHDA, CDR2 SQIVND (reference sequence). The CDR3 sequence is 13 residues long. CDR3 in amino acids: CASSMSRNYEQYF. CDR3 nucleotide sequence: TGTGCCAGTAGTATGTCCAGGAACTACGAGCAGTACTTC.

Ten or more counts support this clonotype. The gene calls are TRBV5-1 and TRBJ2-1; tentatively, D is TRBD2 (6 bases). Trimming pared 4 bases from V and 6 bases from J, leaving 17 bases between. This CDR3 has 15 residues. Germline values: CDR1 SGHRS, CDR2 YFSETQ. The CDR3 is CASSPGRLEINEQFF. Here the CDR3 DNA reads TGCGCCAGCAGCCCGGGGAGACTAGAGATCAATGAGCAGTTCTTC.

This clonotype occurred a few times. The chain combines TRBV5-6 with TRBJ2-3; weak D call: TRBD1 (6 bases). This CDR3 comprises 14 residues. Trimming shortened V by 3 bases and J by 9 bases, and 17 bases separated the two germline ends. CDR1 is SGHDT, CDR2 YYEEEE, per germline. In DNA, the CDR3 is TGTGCCAGCAGCTCCGAATTCGACAGGTACACGCAGTATTTT. Protein sequence: CASSSEFDRYTQYF.

Note on this clonotype: With a much larger clone just one base away, this may be a read error. This rearrangement joins TRBV6-5 to TRBJ2-2; TRBD1 aligns across 7 bases. Germline lookup yields CDR1 MNHEY and CDR2 SVGAGI. The CDR3 contains 15 residues. CDR3 in amino acids: CASTPQGGASGERFF. The CDR3 DNA follows: TGTGCCAGCACCCCCCAAGGGGGCGCGTCCGGGGAGCGGTTTTTT.

This clonotype was picked up many times. V usage is TRBV6-6 and J usage is TRBJ2-1; a possible D gene is TRBD2 (5 bases). Germline V CDR1 and CDR2: MNHNY, SVGAGI (reference sequence). V lost 2 bases to trimming and J lost 2 bases, with 13 bases between them. The CDR3 length is 16 residues. For the CDR3, the DNA is TGTGCCAGCAGTTACGGTCGCGGGCTTACCTACAATGAGCAGTTCTTC. Its protein product is CASSYGRGLTYNEQFF.